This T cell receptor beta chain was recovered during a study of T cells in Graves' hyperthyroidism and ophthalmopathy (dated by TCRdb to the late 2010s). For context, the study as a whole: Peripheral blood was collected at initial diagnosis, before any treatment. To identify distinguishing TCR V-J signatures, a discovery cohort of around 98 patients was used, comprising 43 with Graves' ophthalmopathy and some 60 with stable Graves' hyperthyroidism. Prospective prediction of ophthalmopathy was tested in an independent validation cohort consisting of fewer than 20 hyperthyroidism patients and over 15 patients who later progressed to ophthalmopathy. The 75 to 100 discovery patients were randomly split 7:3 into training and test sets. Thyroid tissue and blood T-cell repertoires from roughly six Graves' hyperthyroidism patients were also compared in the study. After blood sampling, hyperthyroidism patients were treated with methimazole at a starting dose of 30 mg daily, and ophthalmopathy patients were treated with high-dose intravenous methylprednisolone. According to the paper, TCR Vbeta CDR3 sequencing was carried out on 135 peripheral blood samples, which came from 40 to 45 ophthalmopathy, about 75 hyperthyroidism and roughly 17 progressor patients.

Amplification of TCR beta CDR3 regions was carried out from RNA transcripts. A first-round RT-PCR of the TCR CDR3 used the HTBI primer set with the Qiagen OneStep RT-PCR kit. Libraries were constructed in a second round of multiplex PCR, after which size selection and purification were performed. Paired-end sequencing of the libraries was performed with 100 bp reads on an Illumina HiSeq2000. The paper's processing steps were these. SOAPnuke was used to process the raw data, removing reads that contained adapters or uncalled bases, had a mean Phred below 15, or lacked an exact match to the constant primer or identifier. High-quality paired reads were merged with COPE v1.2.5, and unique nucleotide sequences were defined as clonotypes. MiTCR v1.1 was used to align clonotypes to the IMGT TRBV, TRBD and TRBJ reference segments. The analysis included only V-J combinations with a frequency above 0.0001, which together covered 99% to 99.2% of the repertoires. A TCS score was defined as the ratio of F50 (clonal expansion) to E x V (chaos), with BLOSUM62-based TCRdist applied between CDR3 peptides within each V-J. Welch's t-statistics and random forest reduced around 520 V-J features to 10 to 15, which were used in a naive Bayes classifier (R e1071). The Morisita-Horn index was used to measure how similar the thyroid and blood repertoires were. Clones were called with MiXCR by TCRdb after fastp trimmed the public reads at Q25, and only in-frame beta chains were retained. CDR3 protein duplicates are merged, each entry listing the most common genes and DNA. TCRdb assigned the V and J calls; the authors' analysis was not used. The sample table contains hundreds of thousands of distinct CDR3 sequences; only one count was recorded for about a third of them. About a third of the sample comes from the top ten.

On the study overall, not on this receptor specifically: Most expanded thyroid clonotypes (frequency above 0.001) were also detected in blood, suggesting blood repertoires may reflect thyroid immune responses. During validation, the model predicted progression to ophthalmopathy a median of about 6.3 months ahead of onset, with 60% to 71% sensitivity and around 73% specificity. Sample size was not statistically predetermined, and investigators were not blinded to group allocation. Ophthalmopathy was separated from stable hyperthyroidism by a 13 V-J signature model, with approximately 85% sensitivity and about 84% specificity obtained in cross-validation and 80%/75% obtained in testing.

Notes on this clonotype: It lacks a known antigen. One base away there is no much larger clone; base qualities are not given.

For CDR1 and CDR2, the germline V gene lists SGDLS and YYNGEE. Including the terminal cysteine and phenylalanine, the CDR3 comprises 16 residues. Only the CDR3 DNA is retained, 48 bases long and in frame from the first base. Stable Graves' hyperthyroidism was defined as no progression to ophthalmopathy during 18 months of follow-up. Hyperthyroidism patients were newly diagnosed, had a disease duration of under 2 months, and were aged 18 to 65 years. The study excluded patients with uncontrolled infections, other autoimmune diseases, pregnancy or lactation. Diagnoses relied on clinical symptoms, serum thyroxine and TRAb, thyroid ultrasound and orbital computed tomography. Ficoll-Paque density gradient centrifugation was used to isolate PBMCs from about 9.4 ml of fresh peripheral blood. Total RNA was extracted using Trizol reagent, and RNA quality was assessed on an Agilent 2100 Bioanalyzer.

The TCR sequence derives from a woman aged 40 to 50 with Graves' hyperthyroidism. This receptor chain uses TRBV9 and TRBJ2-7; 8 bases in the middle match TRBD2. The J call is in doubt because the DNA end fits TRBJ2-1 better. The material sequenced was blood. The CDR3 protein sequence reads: CASSQAGGNDGNEQFF. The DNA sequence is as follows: TGTGCCAGCAGCCAGGCGGGGGGAAACGATGGGAATGAGCAGTTCTTC.